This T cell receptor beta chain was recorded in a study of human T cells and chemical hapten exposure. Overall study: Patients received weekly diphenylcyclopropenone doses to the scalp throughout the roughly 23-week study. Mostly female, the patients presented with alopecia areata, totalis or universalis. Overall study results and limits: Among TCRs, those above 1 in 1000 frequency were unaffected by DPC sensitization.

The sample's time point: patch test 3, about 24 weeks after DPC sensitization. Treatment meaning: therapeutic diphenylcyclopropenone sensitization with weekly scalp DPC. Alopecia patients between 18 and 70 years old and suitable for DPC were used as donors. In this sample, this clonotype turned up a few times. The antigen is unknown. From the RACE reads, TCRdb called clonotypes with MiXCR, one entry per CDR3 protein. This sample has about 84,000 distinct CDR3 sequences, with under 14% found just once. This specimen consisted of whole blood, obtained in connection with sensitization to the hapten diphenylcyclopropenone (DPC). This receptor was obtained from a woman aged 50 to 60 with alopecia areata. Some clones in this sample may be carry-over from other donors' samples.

CDR3 in DNA: TGTGCTAGTGGGCTGGAAGTGAACACTGAAGCTTTCTTT. Protein: CASGLEVNTEAFF. This rearrangement joins TRBV12-5 to TRBJ1-1; D is uncertain. There are 13 residues in the CDR3. Germline CDR1 LGHNT, CDR2 FRNRAP. The V end was cut by 6 bases, the J end by 0 bases, with 8 bases between.